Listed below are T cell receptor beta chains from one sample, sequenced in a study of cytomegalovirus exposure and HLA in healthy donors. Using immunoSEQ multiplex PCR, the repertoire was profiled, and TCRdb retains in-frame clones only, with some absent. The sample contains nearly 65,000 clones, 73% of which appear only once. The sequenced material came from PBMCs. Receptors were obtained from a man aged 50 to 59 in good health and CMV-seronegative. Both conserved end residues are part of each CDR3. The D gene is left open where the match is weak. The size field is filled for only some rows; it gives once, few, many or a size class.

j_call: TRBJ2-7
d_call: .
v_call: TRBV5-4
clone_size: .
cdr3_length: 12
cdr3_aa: CASSAGEGEQYF
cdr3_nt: TGTGCCAGCAGCGCCGGGGAAGGCGAGCAGTACTTC

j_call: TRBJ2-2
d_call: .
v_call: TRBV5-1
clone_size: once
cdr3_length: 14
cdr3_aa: CASNPNPNTGKLFF
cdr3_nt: TGCGCCAGCAACCCTAACCCCAACACCGGGAAGCTGTTTTTT

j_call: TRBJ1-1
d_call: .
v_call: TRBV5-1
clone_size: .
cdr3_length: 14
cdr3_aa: CASSLVRGNTEAFF
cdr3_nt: TGCGCCAGCAGCTTGGTGCGGGGGAACACTGAAGCTTTCTTT

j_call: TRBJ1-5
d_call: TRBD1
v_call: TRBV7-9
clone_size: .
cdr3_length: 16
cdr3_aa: CASSPESTGAVPTQHF
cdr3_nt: TGTGCCAGCAGCCCCGAATCAACAGGGGCCGTCCCGACCCAGCATTTT

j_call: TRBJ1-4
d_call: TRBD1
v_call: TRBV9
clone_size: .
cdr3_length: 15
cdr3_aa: CASSVGGTGDEKLFF
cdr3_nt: TGTGCCAGCAGCGTAGGGGGGACAGGGGATGAAAAACTGTTTTTT

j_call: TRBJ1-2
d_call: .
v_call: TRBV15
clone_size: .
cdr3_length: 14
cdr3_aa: CATRPGDRLYGYTF
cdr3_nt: TGTGCCACACGCCCGGGGGACCGCCTCTATGGCTACACCTTC

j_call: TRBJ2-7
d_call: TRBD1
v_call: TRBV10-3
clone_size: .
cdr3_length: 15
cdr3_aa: CAISDRQGRSYEQYF
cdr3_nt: TGTGCCATCAGTGACAGACAGGGTAGGTCCTACGAGCAGTACTTC

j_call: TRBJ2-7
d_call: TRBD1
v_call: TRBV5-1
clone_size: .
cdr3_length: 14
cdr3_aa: CASSWDSRSYEQYF
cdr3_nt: TGCGCCAGCAGTTGGGACAGCCGCTCCTACGAGCAGTACTTC

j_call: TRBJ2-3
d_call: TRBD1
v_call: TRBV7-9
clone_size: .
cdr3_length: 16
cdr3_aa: CASSFPGTGVTDTQYF
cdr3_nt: TGTGCCAGCAGCTTTCCCGGGACAGGGGTCACAGATACGCAGTATTTT

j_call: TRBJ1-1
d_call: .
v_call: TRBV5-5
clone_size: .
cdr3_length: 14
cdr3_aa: CASSLYPGLTEAFF
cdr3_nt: TGTGCCAGCAGCTTGTATCCCGGACTTACTGAAGCTTTCTTT

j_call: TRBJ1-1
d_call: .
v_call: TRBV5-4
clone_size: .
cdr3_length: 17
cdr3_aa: CASSPRGGTSMNTEAFF
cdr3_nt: TGTGCCAGCAGCCCCCGTGGAGGAACAAGTATGAACACTGAAGCTTTCTTT

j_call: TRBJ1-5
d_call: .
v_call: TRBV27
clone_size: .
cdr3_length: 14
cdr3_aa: CASSFSQSNQPQHF
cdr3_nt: TGTGCCAGCAGTTTTAGCCAGTCGAATCAGCCCCAGCATTTT

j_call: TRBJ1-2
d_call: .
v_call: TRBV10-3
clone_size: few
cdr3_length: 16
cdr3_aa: CAISEPQTAGIHGYTF
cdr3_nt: TGTGCCATCAGTGAGCCTCAGACAGCGGGTATCCATGGCTACACCTTC

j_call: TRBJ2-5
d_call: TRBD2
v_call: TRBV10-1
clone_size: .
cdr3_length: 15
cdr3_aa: CASSAGRGGEETQYF
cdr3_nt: TGCGCCAGCAGTGCGGGGCGGGGGGGCGAGGAGACCCAGTACTTC

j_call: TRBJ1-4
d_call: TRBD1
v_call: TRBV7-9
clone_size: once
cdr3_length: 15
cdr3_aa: CASSDRGRGDEKLFF
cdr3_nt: TGTGCCAGCAGCGACAGGGGGCGCGGGGATGAAAAACTGTTTTTT

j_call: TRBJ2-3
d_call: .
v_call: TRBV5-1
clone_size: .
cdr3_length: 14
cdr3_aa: CASRQYLSTDTQYF
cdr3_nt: TGCGCCAGCAGACAGTACCTTAGCACAGATACGCAGTATTTT

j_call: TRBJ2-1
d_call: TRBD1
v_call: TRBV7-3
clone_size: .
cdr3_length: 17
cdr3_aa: CASSTPPGDRGQGEQFF
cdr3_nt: TGTGCCAGCAGCACCCCCCCGGGGGACAGGGGGCAAGGTGAGCAGTTCTTC

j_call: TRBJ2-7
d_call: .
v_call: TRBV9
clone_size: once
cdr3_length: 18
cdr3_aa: CASSVVEGPRRGGYEQYF
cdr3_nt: TGTGCCAGCAGCGTAGTGGAAGGCCCCCGAAGGGGTGGCTACGAGCAGTACTTC

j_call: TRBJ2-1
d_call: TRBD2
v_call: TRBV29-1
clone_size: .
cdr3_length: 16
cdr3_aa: CSVEGLAGGSYNEQFF
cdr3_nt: TGCAGCGTGGAGGGACTAGCGGGGGGCTCCTACAATGAGCAGTTCTTC

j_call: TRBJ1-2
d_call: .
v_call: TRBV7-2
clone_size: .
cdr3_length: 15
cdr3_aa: CASSLARLLRRGYTF
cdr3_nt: TGTGCCAGCAGCTTAGCGCGGCTTCTAAGACGTGGCTACACCTTC

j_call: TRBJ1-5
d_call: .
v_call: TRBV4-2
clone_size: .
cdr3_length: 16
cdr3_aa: CASSQQTGTLNQPQHF
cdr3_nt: TGTGCCAGCAGCCAACAAACCGGGACACTCAATCAGCCCCAGCATTTT

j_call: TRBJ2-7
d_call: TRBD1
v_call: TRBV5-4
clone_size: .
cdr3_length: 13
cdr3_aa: CASSLVGQATRGF
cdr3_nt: TGTGCCAGCAGCTTGGTGGGACAGGCTACCCGAGGGTTC

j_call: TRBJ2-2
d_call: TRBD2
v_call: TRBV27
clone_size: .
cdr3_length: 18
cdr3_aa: CASSLPRLAGGLTGELFF
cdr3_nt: TGTGCCAGCAGTTTACCCAGACTAGCGGGGGGGCTGACCGGGGAGCTGTTTTTT

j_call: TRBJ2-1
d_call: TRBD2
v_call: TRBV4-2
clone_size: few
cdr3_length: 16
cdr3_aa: CASSQARGGSYNEQFF
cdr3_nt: TGTGCCAGCAGCCAAGCCCGGGGGGGCTCCTACAATGAGCAGTTCTTC

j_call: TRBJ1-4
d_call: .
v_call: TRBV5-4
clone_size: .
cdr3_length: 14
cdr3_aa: CASSLEGGSRKLFF
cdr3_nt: TGTGCCAGCAGCTTGGAGGGAGGGTCCAGAAAACTGTTTTTT

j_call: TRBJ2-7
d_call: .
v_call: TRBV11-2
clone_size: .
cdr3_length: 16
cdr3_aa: CASSLVGLGPSYEQYF
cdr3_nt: TGTGCCAGCAGCTTAGTAGGGTTGGGGCCATCCTACGAGCAGTACTTC

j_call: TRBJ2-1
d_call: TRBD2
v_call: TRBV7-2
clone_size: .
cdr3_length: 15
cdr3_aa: CASSLGAGGVNEQFF
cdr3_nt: TGTGCCAGCAGCTTAGGAGCGGGGGGGGTCAATGAGCAGTTCTTC

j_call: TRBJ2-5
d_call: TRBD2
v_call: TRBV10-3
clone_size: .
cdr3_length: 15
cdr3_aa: CAIRNSGGIQETQYF
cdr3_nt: TGTGCCATCAGAAATAGCGGGGGGATCCAAGAGACCCAGTACTTC

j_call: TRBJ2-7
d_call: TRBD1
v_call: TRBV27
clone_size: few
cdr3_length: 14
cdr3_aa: CASRGGTGPSEQYF
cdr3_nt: TGTGCCAGCAGGGGAGGGACAGGGCCCAGCGAGCAGTACTTC

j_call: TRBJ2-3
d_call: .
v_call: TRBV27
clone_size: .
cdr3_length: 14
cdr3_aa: CASTPGLPGDTQYF
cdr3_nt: TGTGCCAGCACCCCGGGACTGCCGGGGGATACGCAGTATTTT

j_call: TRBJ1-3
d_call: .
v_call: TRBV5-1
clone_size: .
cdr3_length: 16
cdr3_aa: CASSHRWRGPGNTIYF
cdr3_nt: TGCGCCAGCAGCCACCGATGGCGGGGGCCTGGAAACACCATATATTTT

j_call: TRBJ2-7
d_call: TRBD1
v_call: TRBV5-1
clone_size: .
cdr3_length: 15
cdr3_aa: CASSSGPGTGREQYF
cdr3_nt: TGCGCCAGCAGCTCCGGACCCGGGACAGGGAGAGAGCAGTACTTC

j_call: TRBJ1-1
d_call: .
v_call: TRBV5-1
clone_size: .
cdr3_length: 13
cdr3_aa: CASSLVGPTETFF
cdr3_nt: TGCGCCAGCAGCTTGGTGGGGCCCACGGAAACTTTCTTT

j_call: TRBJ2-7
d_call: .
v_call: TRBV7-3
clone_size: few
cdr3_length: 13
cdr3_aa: CASSLNGPYEQYF
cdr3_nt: TGTGCCAGCAGCTTAAATGGGCCCTACGAGCAGTACTTC

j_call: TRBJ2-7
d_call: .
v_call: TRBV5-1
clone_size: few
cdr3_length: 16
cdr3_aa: CASSLAGGGGVYEQYF
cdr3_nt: TGCGCCAGCAGCTTGGCAGGGGGCGGGGGGGTATACGAGCAGTACTTC

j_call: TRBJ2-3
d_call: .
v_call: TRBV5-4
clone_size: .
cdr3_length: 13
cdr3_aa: CASSLPPGDTQYF
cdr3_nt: TGTGCCAGCAGCTTGCCTCCAGGAGATACGCAGTATTTT

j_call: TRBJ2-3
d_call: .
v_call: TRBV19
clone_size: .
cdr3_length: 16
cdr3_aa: CASSPSGGASTDTQYF
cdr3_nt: TGTGCCAGTAGTCCAAGTGGCGGCGCTAGCACAGATACGCAGTATTTT

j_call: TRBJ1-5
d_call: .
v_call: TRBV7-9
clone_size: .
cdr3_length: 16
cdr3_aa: CASSLAQVGLNQPQHF
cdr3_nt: TGTGCCAGCAGCTTAGCTCAGGTGGGCCTCAATCAGCCCCAGCATTTT

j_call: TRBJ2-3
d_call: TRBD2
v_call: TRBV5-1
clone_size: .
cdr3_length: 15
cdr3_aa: CASSYGLAGGDTQYF
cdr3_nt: TGCGCCAGCAGCTATGGACTAGCGGGGGGAGATACGCAGTATTTT

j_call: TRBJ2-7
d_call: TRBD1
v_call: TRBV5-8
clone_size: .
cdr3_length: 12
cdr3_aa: CASSPTGDEQYF
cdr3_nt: TGTGCCAGCAGCCCTACAGGGGACGAGCAGTACTTC

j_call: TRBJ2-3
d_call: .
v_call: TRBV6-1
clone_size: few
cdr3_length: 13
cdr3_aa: CASSITPEGTQYF
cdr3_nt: TGTGCCAGCAGTATTACACCCGAGGGTACGCAGTATTTT

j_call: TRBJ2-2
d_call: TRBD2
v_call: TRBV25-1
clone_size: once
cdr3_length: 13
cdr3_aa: CASSGGGAGELFF
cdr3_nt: TGTGCCAGCAGTGGCGGGGGAGCTGGGGAGCTGTTTTTT